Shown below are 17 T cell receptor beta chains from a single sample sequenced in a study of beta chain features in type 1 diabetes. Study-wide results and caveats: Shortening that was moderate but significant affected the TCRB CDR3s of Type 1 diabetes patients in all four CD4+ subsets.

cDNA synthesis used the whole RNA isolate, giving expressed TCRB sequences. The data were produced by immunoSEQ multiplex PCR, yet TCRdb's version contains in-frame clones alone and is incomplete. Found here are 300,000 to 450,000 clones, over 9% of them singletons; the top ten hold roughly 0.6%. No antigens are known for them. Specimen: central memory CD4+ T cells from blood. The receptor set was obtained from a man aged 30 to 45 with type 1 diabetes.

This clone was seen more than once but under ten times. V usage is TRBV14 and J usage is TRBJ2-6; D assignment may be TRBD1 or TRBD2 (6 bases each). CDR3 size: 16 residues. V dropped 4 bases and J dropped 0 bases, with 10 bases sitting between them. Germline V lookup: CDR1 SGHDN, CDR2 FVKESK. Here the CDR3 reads CASSRWGASGANVLTF. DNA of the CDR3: TGTGCCAGCAGCCGATGGGGGGCCTCTGGGGCCAACGTCCTGACTTTC.

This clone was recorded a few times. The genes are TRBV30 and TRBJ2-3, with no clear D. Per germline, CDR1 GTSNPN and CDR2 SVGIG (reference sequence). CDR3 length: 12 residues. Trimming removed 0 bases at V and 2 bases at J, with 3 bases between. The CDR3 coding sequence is TGTGCCTGGAGTGTAGACACAGATACGCAGTATTTT. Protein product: CAWSVDTDTQYF.

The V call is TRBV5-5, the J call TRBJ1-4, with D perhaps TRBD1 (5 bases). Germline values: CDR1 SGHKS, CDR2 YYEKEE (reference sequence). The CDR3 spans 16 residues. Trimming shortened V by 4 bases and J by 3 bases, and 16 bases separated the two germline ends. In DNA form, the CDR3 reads TGTGCCAGCAGCCTCCACTTCGGGGCGTCTAATGAAAAACTGTTTTTT. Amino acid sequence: CASSLHFGASNEKLFF.

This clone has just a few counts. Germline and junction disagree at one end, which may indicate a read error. CDR3 bases: TGCGCCAGCAGCCTCTACAGGGGGGTCACAGATACGCAGTATTTT. It specifies CASSLYRGVTDTQYF. V gene TRBV7-9 combines with J gene TRBJ2-3; TRBD1 matches 8 bases. CDR1 and CDR2 from the germline V gene are SEHNR and FQNEAQ (reference sequence). The CDR3 totals 15 residues.

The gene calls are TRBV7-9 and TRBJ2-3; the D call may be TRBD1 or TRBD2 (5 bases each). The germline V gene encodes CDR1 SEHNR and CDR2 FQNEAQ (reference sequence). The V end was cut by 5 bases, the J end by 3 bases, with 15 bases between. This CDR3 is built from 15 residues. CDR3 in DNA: TGTGCCAGCAGCCCTGGTGGGGGTCGGACAGATACGCAGTATTTT. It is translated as CASSPGGGRTDTQYF.

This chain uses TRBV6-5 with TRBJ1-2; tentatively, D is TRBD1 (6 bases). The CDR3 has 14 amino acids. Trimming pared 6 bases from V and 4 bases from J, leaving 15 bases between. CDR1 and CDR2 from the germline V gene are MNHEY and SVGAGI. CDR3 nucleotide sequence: TGTGCCAGCAGACCCCCCCAGGGGCCCTATGGCTACACCTTC. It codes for CASRPPQGPYGYTF.

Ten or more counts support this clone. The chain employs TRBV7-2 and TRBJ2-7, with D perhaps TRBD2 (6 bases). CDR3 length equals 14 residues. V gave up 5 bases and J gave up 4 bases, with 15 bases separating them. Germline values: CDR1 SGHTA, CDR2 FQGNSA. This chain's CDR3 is CASSPPGGRYEQYF. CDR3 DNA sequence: TGTGCCAGCAGCCCACCCGGGGGACGGTACGAGCAGTACTTC.

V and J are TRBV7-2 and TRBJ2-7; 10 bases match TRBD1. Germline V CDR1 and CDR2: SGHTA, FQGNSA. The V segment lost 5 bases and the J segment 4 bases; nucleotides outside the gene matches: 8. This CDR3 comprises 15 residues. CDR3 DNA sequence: TGTGCCAGCAGCCCGGGACAGGGGTTTTTGTACGAGCAGTACTTC. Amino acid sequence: CASSPGQGFLYEQYF.

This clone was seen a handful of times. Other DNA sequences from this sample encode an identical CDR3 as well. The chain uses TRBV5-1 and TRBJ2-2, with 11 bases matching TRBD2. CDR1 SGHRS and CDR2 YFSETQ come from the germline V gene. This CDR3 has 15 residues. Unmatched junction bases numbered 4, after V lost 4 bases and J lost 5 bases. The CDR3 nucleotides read TGCGCCAGCAGCCTCGGGACTAGCGGTACCGGGGAGCTGTTTTTT. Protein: CASSLGTSGTGELFF.

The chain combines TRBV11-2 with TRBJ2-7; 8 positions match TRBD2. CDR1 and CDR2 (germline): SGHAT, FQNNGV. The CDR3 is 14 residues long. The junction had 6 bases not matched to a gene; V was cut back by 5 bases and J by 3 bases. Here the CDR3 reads CASSPQRENYEQYF. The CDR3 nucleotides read TGTGCCAGCAGCCCGCAGCGGGAGAACTACGAGCAGTACTTC.

The CDR3 nucleotides read TGTGCCAGCAGCTCGCACCGAAGACTAGCGGGAGGTAACACCGGGGAGCTGTTTTTT. Translation: CASSSHRRLAGGNTGELFF. The gene calls are TRBV7-2 and TRBJ2-2, with TRBD2 matching 13 bases. The CDR3 is 19 amino acids. Trimming at V came to 4 bases and at J to 2 bases, leaving 10 bases not matched to a gene. Germline-derived CDR1 and CDR2 are SGHTA and FQGNSA. The variable domain in full, completed from reference TRBV7-2 and TRBJ2-2, reads GAGVSQSPSNKVTEKGKDVELRCDPISGHTALYWYRQSLGQGLEFLIYFQGNSAPDKSGLPSDRFSAERTGGSVSTLTIQRTQQEDSAVYLCASSSHRRLAGGNTGELFFGEGSRLTVL.

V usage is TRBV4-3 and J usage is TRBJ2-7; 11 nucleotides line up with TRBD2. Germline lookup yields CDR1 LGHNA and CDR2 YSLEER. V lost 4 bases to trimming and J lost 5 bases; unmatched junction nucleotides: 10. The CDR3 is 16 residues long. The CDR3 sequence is CASSLSLAGGLNEQYF. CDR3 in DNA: TGCGCCAGCAGCCTTTCGCTAGCGGGAGGCCTTAACGAGCAGTACTTC.

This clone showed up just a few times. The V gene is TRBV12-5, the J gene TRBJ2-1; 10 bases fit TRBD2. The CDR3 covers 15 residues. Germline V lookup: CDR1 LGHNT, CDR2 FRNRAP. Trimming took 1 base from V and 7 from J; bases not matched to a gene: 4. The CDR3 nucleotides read TGTGCTAGTGGTTTGGGCCTAGCGGGAGAGAATGAGCAGTTCTTC. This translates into CASGLGLAGENEQFF.

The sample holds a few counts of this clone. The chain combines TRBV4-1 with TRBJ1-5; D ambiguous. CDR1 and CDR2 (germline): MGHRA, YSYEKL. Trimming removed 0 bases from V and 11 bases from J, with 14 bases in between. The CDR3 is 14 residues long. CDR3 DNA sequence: TGCGCCAGCAGCCAAGATGGAGGGTTTAGGACCCAGCATTTT. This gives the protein CASSQDGGFRTQHF.

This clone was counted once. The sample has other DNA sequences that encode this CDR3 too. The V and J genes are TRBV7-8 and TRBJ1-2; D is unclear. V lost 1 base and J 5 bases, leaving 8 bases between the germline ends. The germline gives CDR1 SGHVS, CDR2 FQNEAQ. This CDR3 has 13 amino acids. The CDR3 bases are TGTGCCAGCAGCTTAGGTGCCGCATATGGCTACACCTTC. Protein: CASSLGAAYGYTF.

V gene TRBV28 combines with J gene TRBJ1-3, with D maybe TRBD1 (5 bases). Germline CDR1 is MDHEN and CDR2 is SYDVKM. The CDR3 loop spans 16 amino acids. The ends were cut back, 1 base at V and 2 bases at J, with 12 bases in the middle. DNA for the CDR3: TGTGCCAGCAGTTTATTTGGGGCAGGGACTGGAAACACCATATATTTT. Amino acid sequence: CASSLFGAGTGNTIYF.

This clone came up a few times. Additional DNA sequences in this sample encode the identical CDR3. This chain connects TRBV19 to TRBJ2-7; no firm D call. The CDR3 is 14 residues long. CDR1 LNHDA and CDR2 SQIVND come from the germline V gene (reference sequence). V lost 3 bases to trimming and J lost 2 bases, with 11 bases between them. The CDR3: CASSIPGSTYEQYF. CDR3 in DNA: TGTGCCAGTAGTATCCCCGGCTCTACCTACGAGCAGTACTTC.